The clone carrying this T cell receptor beta chain was found many times. Its antigen is still unknown. The data stem from a study of blood T cells in healthy people across ages. Regarding the study as a whole: From one million sequenced T cells, diversity estimates were lower bounds. More naive CD4+ cells and higher diversity were found in long-lived than in aged donors.

A minimum of 7 million PBMCs was isolated per sample. With a J-beta primer mix and a sample-barcoded 5' primer, a second PCR ran about 7 to 11 cycles. Every cDNA molecule bore a tag from a template-switch adaptor containing 12 random nucleotides. Each CDR3 protein is one row after TCRdb ran MiXCR on the 5' RACE reads. The sample has some 1.1 million distinct CDR3 sequences; 30% to 40% are singletons. This CDR3 comprises 14 residues. The V end lost 5 bases, the J end lost 0 bases, and 11 bases lay between the germline ends. Sample: blood. The chain recombines TRBV12-3 or TRBV12-4 with TRBJ2-7; D remains unclear. The receptor was derived from a man aged 18 to 30 in good health. The CDR3: CASSPVGTSYEQYF. The DNA of the CDR3 is TGTGCCAGCAGTCCCGTTGGAACCTCCTACGAGCAGTACTTC.